A selection of T cell receptor beta chains follows, all from one sample in a study of Ad26.COV2.S vaccination and SARS-CoV-2 variants. Libraries were prepared by immunoSEQ multiplex PCR; TCRdb keeps only in-frame clonotypes and omits some of them. The sample consists of 430,000 or so clones, over 75% of them appearing once. The material was peripheral blood, obtained in a trial of Ad26.COV2.S vaccine versus placebo. These receptors originate from a person between 18 and 65 years old who received the Ad26.COV2.S COVID-19 vaccine or a placebo. Each CDR3 is given with its conserved first and last residue. A D gene is named only where the DNA matches it firmly. Size is stated for part of the rows, as once, few or many counts, or as a class when the clone is expanded.

TGCGCCAGCAGCCAAGAAATAAGGGGAGGCCTCACCGGGGAGCTGTTTTTT | CASSQEIRGGLTGELFF | TRBJ2-2 | . | TRBV4-1 | few
TGTGCCACCGCGGGGACGGTGAACACTGAAGCTTTCTTT | CATAGTVNTEAFF | TRBJ1-1 | . | TRBV5-5 | .
TGCGCCAGCAGTGATCTTGGTGGAGAAGAGACCCAGTACTTC | CASSDLGGEETQYF | TRBJ2-5 | . | TRBV10-2 | .
TGTGCCAGCAGTGTCGGCGGGAGATCCCTCTACGAGCAGTACTTC | CASSVGGRSLYEQYF | TRBJ2-7 | TRBD2 | TRBV28 | once
TGTGCCAGCAGCCTCGAGGGGCGATCCGGGGAGCTGTTTTTT | CASSLEGRSGELFF | TRBJ2-2 | . | TRBV7-9 | .
TGTGCCAGCAGCTTCGGACAGGGCTATAATGAGCAGTTCTTC | CASSFGQGYNEQFF | TRBJ2-1 | TRBD1 | TRBV7-2 | .
TGTGCCATAGGGACAGCTCAAGAGACCCAGTACTTC | CAIGTAQETQYF | TRBJ2-5 | TRBD1 | TRBV28 | .
TGTGCTAGCAGTTCTACTGACAGTCCGGCGGAGACCCAGTACTTC | CASSSTDSPAETQYF | TRBJ2-5 | . | TRBV7-7 | .
TGTGCCAGCAGCCCGGGCTGGCGGGAGAAGGGCAATGAGCAGTTCTTC | CASSPGWREKGNEQFF | TRBJ2-1 | TRBD2 | TRBV5-6 | .
TGTGCCACCAGCAGGTATTCTAGCACAGATACGCAGTATTTT | CATSRYSSTDTQYF | TRBJ2-3 | . | TRBV15 | .
TGTGCCAGCACCCGGGACCGATCTGAAAAACTGTTTTTT | CASTRDRSEKLFF | TRBJ1-4 | . | TRBV2 | .
TGTGCCAGCAGTTTAGGGGTCCCTAGCGGGAGGGGGAACTACGAGCAGTACTTC | CASSLGVPSGRGNYEQYF | TRBJ2-7 | TRBD2 | TRBV27 | .
TGTGCCAGCAGCCAGGGAGAAGAGCAGTACTTC | CASSQGEEQYF | TRBJ2-7 | . | TRBV16 | .
TGTGCCAGCAGTTCCTCCGGGGGCGGGGAGCTGTTTTTT | CASSSSGGGELFF | TRBJ2-2 | . | TRBV7-3 | .